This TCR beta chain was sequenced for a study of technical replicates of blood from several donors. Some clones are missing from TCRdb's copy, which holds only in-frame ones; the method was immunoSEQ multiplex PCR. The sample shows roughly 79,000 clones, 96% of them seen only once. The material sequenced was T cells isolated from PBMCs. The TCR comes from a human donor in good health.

CDR3 amino acids: CASSVSRYTEAFF. CDR3 sequence (DNA): TGTGCCAGCAGCGTATCCAGATACACTGAAGCTTTCTTT. The rearrangement uses TRBV9 and TRBJ1-1, with D unresolved. CDR1 is SGDLS, CDR2 YYNGEE, per germline. There are 13 residues in the CDR3. Between the trimmed V and J ends, which lost 1 base and 3 bases, there was a span of 7 bases. Filled out from reference TRBV9 and TRBJ1-1, the complete variable domain reads DSGVTQTPKHLITATGQRVTLRCSPRSGDLSVYWYQQSLDQGLQFLIQYYNGEERAKGNILERFSAQQFPDLHSELNLSSLELGDSALYFCASSVSRYTEAFFGQGTRLTVV.